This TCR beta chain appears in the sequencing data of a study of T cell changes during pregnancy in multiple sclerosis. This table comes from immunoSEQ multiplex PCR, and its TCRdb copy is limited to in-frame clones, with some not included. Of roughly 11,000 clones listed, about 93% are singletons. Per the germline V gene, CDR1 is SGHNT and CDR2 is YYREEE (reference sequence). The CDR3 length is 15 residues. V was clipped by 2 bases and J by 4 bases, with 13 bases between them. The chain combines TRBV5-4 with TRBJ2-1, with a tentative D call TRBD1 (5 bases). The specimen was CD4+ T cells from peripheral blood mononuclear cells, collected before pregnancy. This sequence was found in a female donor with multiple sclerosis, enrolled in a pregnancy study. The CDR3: CASSFGQRPYNEQFF. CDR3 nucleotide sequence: TGTGCCAGCAGCTTCGGACAACGGCCATACAATGAGCAGTTCTTC.